This paragraph covers one TCR beta chain sequence. Its specificity is not known. The data were obtained in a study of cytomegalovirus exposure and HLA in healthy donors. The CDR3 runs 14 residues. The trim removed 6 bases at V and 6 bases at J, leaving 6 bases unmatched. Germline lookup yields CDR1 MGHDK and CDR2 SYGVNS. Findings of the study overall: A missense DCLRE1C variant was associated with V- and J-gene trimming of TCR beta chains in a later analysis, and an independent cohort replicated the association. Among the CMV-associated chains, three were confirmed in vitro as specific for CMV antigens.

The PCR employed 60 Vbeta primers together with 13 Jbeta primers. Libraries were prepared by immunoSEQ multiplex PCR; TCRdb keeps only in-frame clonotypes and omits some of them. The sample lists some 180,000 clones, roughly 85% occurring once. The specimen was PBMCs. This TCR was sampled from a woman aged 25 to 45 in good health and CMV-seropositive. This chain joins TRBV25-1 and TRBJ1-5; TRBD1 aligns across 9 bases. The CDR3 nucleotides read TGTGCCAGCAGCGCCGGGACAGGGACTCAGCCCCAGCATTTT. Residues: CASSAGTGTQPQHF. Based on the CDR3 plus reference TRBV25-1 and TRBJ1-5, the full variable domain is EADIYQTPRYLVIGTGKKITLECSQTMGHDKMYWYQQDPGMELHLIHYSYGVNSTEKGDLSSESTVSRIRTEHFPLTLESARPSHTSQYLCASSAGTGTQPQHFGDGTRLSIL.